What follows describes a single T cell receptor (beta chain). No antigen is known for it. These data come from a study of CD8 T cells in Susac syndrome. Findings and limits, study-wide: The study conceded that relatively few individuals underwent its TCR sequencing and HLA analysis.

Germline CDR1 is SGHDT and CDR2 is YYEEEE. Deletions cut 1 base from V and 5 bases from J, with 12 bases between. The CDR3 spans 14 residues. When the RNA was reverse transcribed, random hexamers were used with an input of roughly 0.5 to 1 ug. Multiplex immunoSEQ PCR targeted 54 Vbeta and 13 Jbeta TCR beta segments. TCRdb recomputed calls from the immunoSEQ multiplex PCR reads with MiXCR, one row per CDR3 protein. The sample consists of 65,000 to 75,000 distinct CDR3 sequences, around 95% of them appearing once. TCR beta sequencing was performed on blood CD8+ and CD4+ T cells. Negative isolation was used for CD8+ and CD4+ T cells, and FACS enrichment was applied to TEMRA cells.

This clonotype originated in a human donor in good health. The chain links TRBV5-6 to TRBJ1-1, with D perhaps TRBD1 (5 bases). Sequenced input: CD8+ T cells from PBMCs. The CDR3 nucleotides are TGTGCCAGCAGCTTGACAGGAAGAGAAACTGAAGCTTTCTTT. Amino acid sequence: CASSLTGRETEAFF.